These 14 T cell receptor beta chains came from one sample sequenced in a study of cytomegalovirus exposure and HLA in healthy donors. Researchers ran the PCR with 60 Vbeta and 13 Jbeta primers. Using immunoSEQ multiplex PCR, the repertoire was profiled, and TCRdb retains in-frame clones only, with some absent. The data contain about 61,000 clones, around 89% of them singletons. Material: PBMCs. The source of these receptors is a young man in good health and CMV-seropositive.

This chain connects TRBV5-6 to TRBJ2-7, with TRBD2 identical over 8 bases. CDR1 and CDR2 from the germline V gene are SGHDT and YYEEEE. The V segment lost 5 bases and the J segment 6 bases; nucleotides outside the gene matches: 13. This CDR3 is 15 amino acids long. CDR3 region: CASRPLGGEDSEQYF. CDR3 nucleotide sequence: TGTGCCAGCAGGCCTCTCGGGGGGGAGGACAGCGAGCAGTACTTC.

This chain links TRBV5-4 with TRBJ2-5; 7 nucleotides line up with TRBD1. The CDR3 runs to 13 residues. Germline CDR1 is SGHNT and CDR2 is YYREEE (reference sequence). Losses at the gene ends were 4 bases for V and 4 bases for J; bases not matched to a gene: 4. DNA of the CDR3: TGTGCCAGCAGCATCAGGACAGGAGAGACCCAGTACTTC. Translating gives CASSIRTGETQYF.

This chain connects TRBV27 to TRBJ1-5; D not resolved. The germline V gene encodes CDR1 MNHEY and CDR2 SMNVEV (reference sequence). Trimming took off 4 bases at V and 4 bases at J, with 17 bases between the two ends. The CDR3 runs 16 residues. The CDR3 nucleotides read TGTGCCAGCAGTTCCATCTCGGTGGGCCCAAATCAGCCCCAGCATTTT. As protein: CASSSISVGPNQPQHF.

V usage is TRBV12-2 and J usage is TRBJ1-4; TRBD1 is the table's D call and was not checked against the DNA. TRBV12-2 is flagged as a pseudogene. The CDR3 length is 14 residues. The CDR3 sequence is CASRFQGRNEKLFF. The DNA for the CDR3 is TGTGCAAGTCGCTTCCAGGGGAGAAATGAAAAACTGTTTTTT.

This rearrangement joins TRBV28 to TRBJ2-7, with a tentative D call TRBD2 (6 bases). The CDR3 runs to 16 residues. Between the trimmed V and J ends, which lost 8 bases and 0 bases, there was a span of 20 bases. Germline V CDR1 and CDR2: MDHEN, SYDVKM. The CDR3 spells CASHDPGTDSSYEQYF. CDR3 coding DNA: TGTGCCAGCCATGATCCCGGGACTGATAGCTCCTACGAGCAGTACTTC.

This clone was recorded once. The CDR3 DNA reads TGCGCCTGCGGGACTAGCGGGGCCTACAATGAGCAGTTCTTC. Amino acid sequence: CACGTSGAYNEQFF. The rearrangement uses TRBV5-1 and TRBJ2-1; 13 bases are shared with TRBD2. The CDR3 runs 14 residues. J was trimmed by 2 bases and V by 10 bases; bases with no gene match: 3. Germline loops: CDR1 SGHRS, CDR2 YFSETQ.

The CDR3 sequence: CAGSSGRVTDTQYF. The CDR3 DNA follows: TGTGCCGGGTCTAGCGGGAGGGTCACAGATACGCAGTATTTT. The V call is TRBV30, the J call TRBJ2-3; 12 nucleotides agree with TRBD2. CDR1 is GTSNPN, CDR2 SVGIG, per germline (reference sequence). V shed 8 bases and J 2 bases; nucleotides not matched to a gene: 5. The CDR3 consists of 14 residues. Supplemented by reference TRBV30 and TRBJ2-3, the full variable domain reads SQTIHQWPATLVQPVGSPLSLECTVEGTSNPNLYWYRQAAGRGLQLLFYSVGIGQISSEVPQNLSASRPQDRQFILSSKKLLLSDSGFYLCAGSSGRVTDTQYFGPGTRLTVL.

The genes are TRBV7-3 and TRBJ2-3; 11 bases align to TRBD2. Trimming at V came to 2 bases and at J to 2 bases, leaving 12 bases not matched to a gene. This CDR3 is 19 amino acids long. The germline gives CDR1 SGHTA, CDR2 FQGTGA. In DNA form, the CDR3 reads TGTGCCAGCAGCTTAGAGGGCAGACTAGCGGGGAACCTCACAGATACGCAGTATTTT. Residues: CASSLEGRLAGNLTDTQYF.

The gene calls are TRBV2 and TRBJ2-3; the D gene is possibly TRBD2 (6 bases). The CDR3 has 13 residues. Trimming took 6 bases from V and 6 from J, leaving 13 bases between them. Germline V gene lookup returns CDR1 SNHLY and CDR2 FYNNEI. For the CDR3, the DNA is TGTGCCAGCAGCGGGGTTGGGGGGGATACGCAGTATTTT. It is translated as CASSGVGGDTQYF.

This chain uses TRBV7-3 with TRBJ2-7; no clear D gene. CDR1 SGHTA and CDR2 FQGTGA come from the germline V gene. The CDR3 sequence is 13 residues long. V was clipped by 0 bases and J by 5 bases, with 8 bases between them. In DNA form, the CDR3 reads TGTGCCAGCAGCTTAACCCCCTTAAACGAGCAGTACTTC. It specifies CASSLTPLNEQYF.

This clone was seen just once. The chain links TRBV5-1 to TRBJ1-1; D is possibly TRBD1 (6 bases). Trimming took 2 bases from V and 0 from J, leaving 11 bases between them. The CDR3 has 15 residues. Per the germline V gene, CDR1 is SGHRS and CDR2 is YFSETQ. The CDR3 here is CASSLRGSMNTEAFF. DNA for the CDR3: TGCGCCAGCAGCTTAAGGGGGTCAATGAACACTGAAGCTTTCTTT. The entire variable domain, with the rest obtained from reference TRBV5-1 and TRBJ1-1, is as follows: KAGVTQTPRYLIKTRGQQVTLSCSPISGHRSVSWYQQTPGQGLQFLFEYFSETQRNKGNFPGRFSGRQFSNSRSEMNVSTLELGDSALYLCASSLRGSMNTEAFFGQGTRLTVV.

The chain is built from TRBV5-5 and TRBJ2-1; 10 bases map to TRBD2. There are 18 residues in the CDR3. The V segment lost 3 bases and the J segment 0 bases; nucleotides outside the gene matches: 9. Per the germline V gene, CDR1 is SGHKS and CDR2 is YYEKEE (reference sequence). The CDR3 spells CASSWVRASGSSYNEQFF. The DNA of the CDR3 is TGTGCCAGCAGCTGGGTACGGGCTAGCGGGAGCTCCTACAATGAGCAGTTCTTC.

This clone was observed once. The chain links TRBV28 to TRBJ2-1; 9 bases fit TRBD2. The CDR3 has 15 amino acids. The V segment lost 4 bases and the J segment 2 bases; nucleotides outside the gene matches: 3. Germline V lookup: CDR1 MDHEN, CDR2 SYDVKM. CDR3 loop: CASSSPSGAYNEQFF. The CDR3 DNA reads as TGTGCCAGCAGTTCACCTAGCGGGGCCTACAATGAGCAGTTCTTC.

The chain joins TRBV6-4 to TRBJ2-1; D is possibly TRBD2 (5 bases). Germline CDR1 is MRHNA and CDR2 is SNTAGT. The CDR3 spans 15 residues. Trimming pared 3 bases from V and 3 bases from J, leaving 12 bases between. For the CDR3, the DNA is TGTGCCAGCAGTGAAGGAGCGGAGGTCTACAATGAGCAGTTCTTC. This gives the protein CASSEGAEVYNEQFF.